Listed below are T cell receptor beta chains from one sample, sequenced in a study of T cells after yellow fever vaccination. TCRdb used MiXCR to reprocess the 5' RACE reads, holding one entry per CDR3 protein. The sample holds over 300,000 distinct CDR3 sequences, 6.8% seen once. The sequencing here drew on PBMCs, taken 35 to 50 days after the first yellow fever vaccination. The receptors were sampled from a man between 18 and 29 years old who received the YFV17D yellow fever vaccine. The conserved cysteine and the conserved F or W are not part of the CDR3 here. Each record gives: J gene, D gene, V gene, CDR3 protein. D genes are given only for firm matches.

TRBJ1-5 | NA | TRBV28 | ASRLRGIEQPQH
TRBJ2-7 | NA | TRBV6-5 | ASSYSLWASTYEQY
TRBJ2-3 | NA | TRBV20-1 | SAEAGTALTDTQY
TRBJ2-3 | TRBD2 | TRBV11-2 | ASSLGGGTTAYTDTQY
TRBJ2-2 | TRBD1 | TRBV7-9 | ASSEQGGTGELF
TRBJ1-2 | NA | TRBV5-4 | ASSLVQNYGYT
TRBJ1-1 | NA | TRBV7-8 | ASSLAPGFGEAF
TRBJ2-1 | TRBD2 | TRBV27 | ASTGGASYNEQF
TRBJ2-5 | TRBD2 | TRBV29-1 | SVEDPGLAGPLQETQY
TRBJ2-5 | NA | TRBV12-3/TRBV12-4 | ASSLSRGTQETQY
TRBJ1-2 | NA | TRBV9 | ASGDYGYT
TRBJ1-2 | TRBD1 | TRBV5-4 | ASSPSDRGNGYT
TRBJ2-1 | NA | TRBV29-1 | SVNTPVNNEQF
TRBJ2-7 | NA | TRBV4-3 | ASSQEFLGEQY
TRBJ2-5 | NA | TRBV10-3 | AIRDGVQETQY
TRBJ2-5 | TRBD2 | TRBV5-1 | ASSLVIAGDQETQY
TRBJ2-5 | NA | TRBV14 | ASSQDVRDRRTQY
TRBJ2-7 | NA | TRBV7-9 | ASRPGDTSQNEQY
TRBJ2-2 | NA | TRBV6-5 | ASSIGSGELF
TRBJ1-1 | NA | TRBV5-1 | ASSLASADTEAF
TRBJ1-5 | NA | TRBV7-6 | ASSLGGEGSQPQH
TRBJ2-5 | NA | TRBV20-1 | SARGRALGVEETQY
TRBJ2-5 | NA | TRBV20-1 | SARAGHLETQY
TRBJ1-1 | NA | TRBV4-1 | ASSQDPTLTEAF
TRBJ2-7 | TRBD1 | TRBV4-2 | ASSQEQGGGSYEQY
TRBJ1-6 | TRBD1 | TRBV7-2 | ASSPGQGAARGSPLH
TRBJ2-1 | NA | TRBV4-3 | ASSQDSQGRGEQF
TRBJ1-4 | TRBD1 | TRBV25-1 | ASSDRGLGRINEKLF
TRBJ1-1 | NA | TRBV5-1 | ASSFESDGYTEAF
TRBJ1-2 | NA | TRBV14 | ASSQDYRDVYGYT
TRBJ2-6 | NA | TRBV5-1 | ASSLAGPGANVLT
TRBJ2-3 | NA | TRBV30 | AWSVDRGDTQY
TRBJ2-1 | TRBD2 | TRBV7-6 | ASSSQSGLVLNEQF
TRBJ1-6 | TRBD1 | TRBV4-2 | ASSQPGQYNSPLH
TRBJ2-7 | TRBD2 | TRBV27 | ASSLSSGGYEQY
TRBJ2-7 | TRBD1 | TRBV5-1 | ASSSTYRGLSYEQY
TRBJ2-1 | NA | TRBV9 | ASSPGEGYNEQF
TRBJ1-2 | NA | TRBV7-2 | ASSPPNVYGYT
TRBJ2-5 | NA | TRBV7-9 | ASSFGFQETQY
TRBJ1-2 | TRBD1 | TRBV6-1 | ASKPDRAQGGYT
TRBJ1-4 | NA | TRBV5-1 | ASSFGGLNEKLF
TRBJ2-2 | TRBD1 | TRBV7-2 | ASSPGQGAWNGELF
TRBJ1-4 | TRBD1 | TRBV7-9 | ASSPTDRDPTNEKLF
TRBJ2-5 | NA | TRBV29-1 | SVTGPVQETRY
TRBJ2-1 | NA | TRBV7-2 | ASSFRGGEQF
TRBJ1-4 | NA | TRBV28 | AFSLTRAQPKRGEKLF
TRBJ2-2 | TRBD1 | TRBV4-3 | ASSQETWTGVHTGELF
TRBJ1-1 | NA | TRBV12-3/TRBV12-4 | ASSHSTGNTEAF
TRBJ2-4 | NA | TRBV20-1 | SAEGIYGAKNIQY
TRBJ2-2 | NA | TRBV7-2 | ASTTGQSTGELF
TRBJ2-7 | NA | TRBV20-1 | SARGNGVYEQY
TRBJ1-2 | NA | TRBV4-2 | ASSQETGITGYT
TRBJ2-1 | TRBD1 | TRBV18 | ASSRGTDLNEQF